These 10 T cell receptor beta chains were sequenced from one sample in a study of T cell responses to AZD1222 COVID-19 vaccine. The protocol was immunoSEQ multiplex PCR, while the TCRdb copy is restricted to in-frame clones and leaves out a portion. The sample yields roughly 150,000 clones, roughly 91% seen once. The sample was peripheral blood, taken on day 0 of AZD1222 vaccination. The source of these receptors is an adult in good health.

The gene calls are TRBV6-5 and TRBJ1-2, with a weak D call TRBD1 (5 bases). The germline V gene has CDR1 MNHEY and CDR2 SVGAGI. V lost 0 bases and J lost 3, with 11 bases in between. The CDR3 sequence is 15 residues long. CDR3 in amino acids: CASSYSTVKHYGYTF. CDR3 bases: TGTGCCAGCAGTTACTCGACAGTGAAACACTATGGCTACACCTTC.

CDR3 protein: CASSGTGSQPQHF. CDR3 nucleotides: TGTGCCAGCAGCGGGACAGGGTCCCAGCCCCAGCATTTT. The chain is built from TRBV12-3 or TRBV12-4 and TRBJ1-5; 9 bases line up with TRBD1. V lost 6 bases and J lost 7; bases outside the gene matches: 4. The CDR3 is 13 residues long.

J is TRBJ1-4 and V is TRBV6-2 or TRBV6-3; TRBD1 agrees at 11 bases. This CDR3 has 19 amino acids. V gave up 5 bases and J gave up 5 bases; unmatched junction bases: 16. Germline V lookup: CDR1 MNHEY, CDR2 SVGEGT. For the CDR3, the DNA is TGTGCCAGCAGTGACCAGGGGGACAGGGGGTCGACTTCGAATGAAAAACTGTTTTTT. Protein: CASSDQGDRGSTSNEKLFF.

CDR3 coding DNA: TGTGCCAGTAGTACCAATGCGGAGCTTACTGAAGCTTTCTTT. The encoded protein is CASSTNAELTEAFF. The rearrangement joins TRBV19 to TRBJ1-1, with D uncertain. The CDR3 covers 14 residues. Trimming removed 4 bases at V and 5 bases at J, with 14 bases between. Per the germline V gene, CDR1 is LNHDA and CDR2 is SQIVND (reference sequence). The complete variable domain, with remaining parts taken from reference TRBV19 and TRBJ1-1, reads DGGITQSPKYLFRKEGQNVTLSCEQNLNHDAMYWYRQDPGQGLRLIYYSQIVNDFQKGDIAEGYSVSREKKESFPLTVTSAQKNPTAFYLCASSTNAELTEAFFGQGTRLTVV.

The rearrangement joins TRBV15 to TRBJ1-1; D gene ambiguous. This CDR3 has 13 amino acids. From germline, CDR1 is LNHNV and CDR2 YYDKDF (reference sequence). The V end was cut by 1 base, the J end by 1 base, with 4 bases between. The CDR3 DNA follows: TGTGCCACCAGCAGAGTTTGGAACACTGAAGCTTTCTTT. Translation: CATSRVWNTEAFF.

The genes are TRBV5-1 and TRBJ1-1; D ambiguous. CDR3 length: 13 amino acids. The V end was cut by 0 bases, the J end by 4 bases, with 7 bases between. Looked up from germline, CDR1 is SGHRS and CDR2 is YFSETQ. Here the CDR3 reads CASSLASATEAFF. CDR3 nucleotides: TGCGCCAGCAGCTTGGCGTCGGCCACTGAAGCTTTCTTT.

J is TRBJ2-1 and V is TRBV2, with 7 bases lining up with TRBD2. Germline CDR1 is SNHLY and CDR2 is FYNNEI. This CDR3 has 15 amino acids. Germline trimming cut 7 bases from V and 9 bases from J; bases unmatched to any gene: 15. In nucleotides, the CDR3 is TGTGCCAGCACGGAGTTCGTGGCGGGGGAGGTTGAGCAGTTCTTC. Its translation is CASTEFVAGEVEQFF.

V is TRBV4-1 and J is TRBJ2-5, with 7 nucleotides matching TRBD2. J was trimmed by 5 bases and V by 4 bases; bases with no gene match: 7. CDR1 is MGHRA, CDR2 YSYEKL, per germline. The CDR3 is 14 amino acids. This chain's CDR3 is CASSLGLLGETQYF. The CDR3 bases are TGCGCCAGCAGCCTGGGACTACTGGGGGAGACCCAGTACTTC.

This clone was seen once. This chain joins TRBV5-4 and TRBJ1-1, with no clear D. Looked up from germline, CDR1 is SGHNT and CDR2 is YYREEE (reference sequence). This CDR3 has 13 amino acids. The V and J ends lost 5 bases and 4 bases respectively, with 12 bases between them. The CDR3 loop is CASSGKFGTEAFF. The CDR3 bases are TGTGCCAGCAGTGGGAAGTTTGGCACTGAAGCTTTCTTT.

This sequence joins TRBV7-2 and TRBJ2-7; D is ambiguous. Trimming removed 1 base from V and 6 bases from J, with 7 bases in between. Per the germline V gene, CDR1 is SGHTA and CDR2 is FQGNSA. The CDR3 is made up of 12 amino acids. The CDR3 loop reads CASSLVNSEQYF. CDR3 DNA: TGTGCCAGCAGCTTAGTAAATTCCGAGCAGTACTTC.